This TCR beta chain was observed in a study of blood T cell repertoires in COVID-19. For the study at large: Researchers got acute and convalescent COVID-19 samples from the United States, Italy and Spain. Nucleic acid was either cDNA or gDNA, and it came from T cells, B-cell-depleted T cells, or PBMCs.

Authors' data handling: From reference gene primer amplification, estimates of nucleated cell counts were derived. Repertoires were generated with immunoSEQ multiplex PCR, while TCRdb's copy carries only in-frame clones and drops some. The DNA was the basis for D and trimming; V, J and clone size are from that table. The table shows more than 95,000 clones, with about 93% occurring only once. Seattle-derived patients entered the study during active infection and were followed longitudinally. The CDR3 consists of 14 residues. V was trimmed by 6 bases and J by 7 bases, leaving 18 bases between them. Germline-derived CDR1 and CDR2 are LNHDA and SQIVND (reference sequence).

This sequence was found in a man between 50 and 59 years old with COVID-19, enrolled during active disease. The sequenced sample was peripheral blood. This chain uses TRBV19 with TRBJ1-1; D unresolved. The CDR3 nucleotides are TGTGCCAGTAGGGAGGTGGGCCAAATAGATGAAGCTTTCTTT. Protein: CASREVGQIDEAFF.